This T cell receptor (beta chain) was identified during a study of cytomegalovirus exposure and HLA in healthy donors (dated by TCRdb to 2016 to 2017). About the investigation overall: According to a later analysis, the 120 or so validation repertoires were produced on the same platform as the roughly 600 repertoires of the first cohort. The study combined high-throughput TCR immunosequencing, statistical association of individual TCRs with disease status, and machine learning to predict cytomegalovirus infection status. In addition to the first cohort of several hundred subjects, a separate validation cohort of approximately 130 different subjects was used. The aim of the study was to test whether cataloging public T cell receptors could identify signatures of past pathogen exposure. The paper's findings and limits, for the study overall: The study gave a list of about 150 TCR beta chains associated with cytomegalovirus. All 110 or so repertoires were used to score co-occurrence in the validation cohort in a later analysis, because that analysis had no HLA typing for the cohort. The classifier was reported to diagnose cytomegalovirus status with high specificity and sensitivity in both the original and validation cohorts. It was suggested by the authors that the approach could potentially be generalized to other disease states and immunological phenotypes. In vitro tests confirmed that a few of the cytomegalovirus-associated TCR beta chains recognize cytomegalovirus antigens. Most TCR sequences were seen in very few donors, while some public TCRs were found in many individuals. Of the cluster scores, roughly 95% were above 0 in a later analysis, which found that TCRs clustered in the first cohort also tended to co-occur in the 90 to 150 validation repertoires.

Receptors were amplified or captured by the immunoSEQ multiplex PCR assay. For the original study's pipeline: A statistical classification framework was built to diagnose cytomegalovirus status from the catalog of TCR beta chain sequences. TCRdb holds this immuneACCESS table with in-frame rearrangements only. Some clones are missing; in checked studies, unresolved V genes explain under half, and the rest has no known cause. The V and J calls and clone size come from that table; D and trimming were worked out from the DNA. In this sample the table shows over 250,000 clones, just over 85% of which occur a single time. Over 0.95% of the sample is taken by the ten largest. Unmatched junction bases come to 6, with V trimmed by 4 bases and J by 0 bases. From its cysteine to its phenylalanine, the CDR3 spans 15 amino acids. Left in the record is the CDR3 DNA by itself, 45 bases read in frame from the first base.

Comments on this clone: Which antigen it targets is not known. Base-call qualities are not available, and no considerably larger clone is one nucleotide away.

Donors formed part of the validation cohort, which comprised about 130 subjects and was distinct from the first cohort of under 800 subjects. The chain is encoded by TRBV5-3 joined to TRBJ1-2; the junction holds 7 bases that match TRBD1. TRBV5-3 is an open reading frame, and its role is uncertain. What was sequenced was PBMCs. The TCR originated in a woman aged 18-29 years in good health and CMV-seronegative. The bases read TGTGCCAGAAGCCGGGACAGCTCCACTAACTATGGCTACACCTTC. It encodes CARSRDSSTNYGYTF.